The T cell receptor (beta chain) described here comes from a study of T cell responses to AZD1222 COVID-19 vaccine. Germline values: CDR1 SEHNR, CDR2 FQNEAQ (reference sequence). The CDR3 is 15 residues long. Trimming shortened V by 5 bases and J by 11 bases, and 24 bases separated the two germline ends. The table came from immunoSEQ multiplex PCR; TCRdb's copy has only in-frame clones and leaves some out. The table has around 92,000 clones, about 91% seen once. The receptor comes from an adult in good health. The V and J genes are TRBV7-9 and TRBJ1-1, with a weak D call TRBD1 (5 bases). Material: peripheral blood, obtained on day 0 of AZD1222 vaccination. The chain's CDR3 is CASSRTQESIPYAFF. CDR3 nucleotide sequence: TGTGCCAGCAGCCGAACACAGGAATCCATACCCTATGCTTTCTTT.